Sequencing of this TCR beta chain was carried out in a study of blood T cells in healthy people across ages (dated by TCRdb to between 2014 and 2017). About the investigation overall: In model experiments, template switching captured about one uniquely barcoded TCR beta cDNA molecule for every two T cells. The study measured age-related changes in TCR beta repertoire diversity using deep sequencing normalized with unique cDNA molecular identifiers. Four age groups were formed from the donors: young (average roughly 15 years), middle-aged (approximately 40), aged (approximately 60) and long-lived (about 75). Donors of different ages were randomly distributed across sequencing lanes to avoid experimental bias. The study analyzed two additional independent replicas of 1 million unique cDNA reads from the same blood draw for two donors, one aged 18 to 29 and one aged 80 or older. Broader findings and caveats from the paper: The CMV infection status of donors was not known, potentially confounding age-related changes in expanded clonotypes. Because profiling used bulk unsorted PBMCs, naive and antigen-experienced compartments could not be compared conclusively. Compared with the aged group, the long-lived group had more naive CD4+ T cells, fewer expanded clones and increased TCR diversity, suggesting age selection. Estimates of total diversity from one million sequenced T cells were regarded as lower bounds and underestimates. Observed TCR beta diversity per million T cells fell roughly linearly with age, and a significant reduction was already apparent by age roughly 40. A strong correlation was found between observed TCR beta diversity and the percentage of naive T cells measured by flow cytometry.

Taken from cysteine to phenylalanine, the CDR3 has 15 residues. CDR3 DNA only is kept here, 45 bases in frame from base 1. Germline trimming: 6 bases from V, 3 bases from J; junction bases outside gene matches: 3. The germline V gene encodes CDR1 MRHNA and CDR2 SNTAGT. The method was 5' RACE. TCRdb records Illumina HiSeq 2500 as the sequencer. A second roughly 6 to 12 cycle PCR used a sample-barcoded 5' primer and a J-beta primer mix. Each TCR beta cDNA molecule received a unique molecular identifier from a template-switch 5' adaptor carrying 12 random nucleotides. Each sample yielded at least 2.5 million CDR3-containing paired-end reads. First-strand cDNA synthesis was performed from all RNA using the Mint cDNA synthesis kit, with priming by a TRBC-specific oligonucleotide. All cDNA was treated with uracil-DNA glycosylase and then went through a first 18-cycle PCR with the universal primers M1SS and BC2_uni_R. The original methods were these. Each sample was normalized by randomly selecting 1 million high-quality reads, each carrying a distinct molecular identifier. Instead of being binned into consensus sequences, reads that shared molecular identifiers were thrown out. MiTCR, set to a Q25 quality threshold and the strictest error-elimination algorithm, was used for CDR3 identification, clonotype clustering and error correction. A nonparametric unseen species model using Euler transformation provided a lower-bound estimate of total TCR beta diversity. TCRdb reran the public reads through fastp at Q25 and MiXCR, keeping productive beta chains. CDR3 protein sequences are deduplicated, and each keeps its most common genes and DNA. The V and J calls were not made by the authors but by TCRdb's processing. This sample has about 900,000 distinct CDR3 sequences in its table, and roughly 48% of those were observed once. Roughly 12% of the sample is held by the ten biggest clonotypes.

This clonotype was observed a single time. This receptor's antigen is unknown. Qualities for individual bases were not recorded, and no much larger clone is one base off. The donors were a few dozen Caucasian individuals from Russia, aged roughly 6 to 90 years, who were systemically healthy. Each donor gave roughly 9.5 milliliters of peripheral blood, collected into EDTA-treated Vacutainer tubes. PBMCs were isolated by Ficoll-Paque density-gradient centrifugation, with at least 6 million obtained per sample. Total RNA, at least 6 micrograms per sample, was extracted from PBMCs with Trizol reagent. Naive CD45RAhigh/CD27high T cell percentages were measured by flow cytometry on a PBMC aliquot from every donor.

The sample consisted of blood. The sequence was obtained from a man aged 25 to 45 in good health. The V and J genes are TRBV6-4 and TRBJ2-3; 13 central bases correspond to TRBD2. CDR3 reads: CASSGTSGATDTQYF. Here is the DNA: TGTGCCAGCAGCGGGACTAGCGGGGCAACAGATACGCAGTATTTT.